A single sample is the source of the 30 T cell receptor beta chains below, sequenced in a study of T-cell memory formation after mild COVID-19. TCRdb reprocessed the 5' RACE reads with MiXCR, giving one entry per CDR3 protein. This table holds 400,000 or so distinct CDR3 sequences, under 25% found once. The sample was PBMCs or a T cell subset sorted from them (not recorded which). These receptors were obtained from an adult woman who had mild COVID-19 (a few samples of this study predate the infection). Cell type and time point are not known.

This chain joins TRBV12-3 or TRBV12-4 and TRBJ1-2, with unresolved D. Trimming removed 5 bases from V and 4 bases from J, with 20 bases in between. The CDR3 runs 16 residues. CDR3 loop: CASSPLWGGNTYGYTF. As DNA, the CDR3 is TGTGCCAGCAGTCCGCTGTGGGGAGGGAATACCTATGGCTACACCTTC.

CDR3 sequence: CASSEGTGYGYTF. The CDR3 nucleotides are TGTGCCAGCAGTGAGGGGACAGGGTATGGCTACACCTTC. The chain recombines TRBV25-1 with TRBJ1-2; TRBD1 agrees at 9 bases. CDR3 size: 13 residues. CDR1 and CDR2 (germline): MGHDK, SYGVNS. V trimming: 3 bases; J trimming: 5 bases; junction bases outside the gene matches: 1.

The CDR3 DNA follows: TGCGCCAGCAGCCAAGATAACAGGGTCCCCTACAATGAGCAGTTCTTC. It encodes CASSQDNRVPYNEQFF. The chain recombines TRBV4-1 with TRBJ2-1; D is possibly TRBD1 (6 bases). Germline CDR1 reads MGHRA; CDR2 reads YSYEKL. The CDR3 covers 16 residues. Deletions cut 0 bases from V and 2 bases from J, with 11 bases between.

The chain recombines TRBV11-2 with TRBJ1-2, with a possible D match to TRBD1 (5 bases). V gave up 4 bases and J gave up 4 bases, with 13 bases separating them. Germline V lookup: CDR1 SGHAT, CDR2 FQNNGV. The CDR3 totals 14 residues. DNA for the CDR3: TGTGCCAGCAGCTCGGGGACCGTCGGCTATGGCTACACCTTC. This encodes CASSSGTVGYGYTF.

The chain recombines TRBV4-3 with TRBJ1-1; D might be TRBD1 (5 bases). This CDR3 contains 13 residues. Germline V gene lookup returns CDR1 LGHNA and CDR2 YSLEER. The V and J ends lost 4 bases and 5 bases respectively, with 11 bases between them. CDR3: CASSRGSGTEAFF. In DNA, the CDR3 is TGCGCCAGCAGCCGGGGCAGTGGGACTGAAGCTTTCTTT.

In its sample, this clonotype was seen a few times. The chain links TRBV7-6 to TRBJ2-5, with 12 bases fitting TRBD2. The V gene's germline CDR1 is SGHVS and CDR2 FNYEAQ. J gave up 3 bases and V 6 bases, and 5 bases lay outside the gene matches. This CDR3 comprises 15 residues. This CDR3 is CASRSRTSGKETQYF. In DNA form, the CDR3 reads TGTGCCAGCAGGAGCAGGACTAGCGGGAAAGAGACCCAGTACTTC.

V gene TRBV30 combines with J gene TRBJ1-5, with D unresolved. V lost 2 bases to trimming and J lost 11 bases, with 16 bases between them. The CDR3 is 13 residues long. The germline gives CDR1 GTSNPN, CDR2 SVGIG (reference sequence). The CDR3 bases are TGTGCCTGGAGTCCACAACCAGAAGTGGCCCAGCATTTT. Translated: CAWSPQPEVAQHF.

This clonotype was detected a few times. CDR3 sequence reads: CASTGRGPLDGYTF. CDR3 nucleotides: TGTGCCAGCACCGGGAGGGGCCCCCTGGATGGCTACACCTTC. The chain employs TRBV6-1 and TRBJ1-2; D is perhaps TRBD1 (5 bases). V was shortened by 7 bases and J by 6 bases, with 18 bases between the two germline ends. This CDR3 has 14 amino acids. Germline assignment: CDR1 MNHNS and CDR2 SASEGT.

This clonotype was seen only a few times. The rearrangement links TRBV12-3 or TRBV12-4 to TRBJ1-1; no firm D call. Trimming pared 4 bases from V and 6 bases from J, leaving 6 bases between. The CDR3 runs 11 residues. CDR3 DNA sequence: TGTGCCAGCAGTTCCCTAGCTGAAGCTTTCTTT. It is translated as CASSSLAEAFF.

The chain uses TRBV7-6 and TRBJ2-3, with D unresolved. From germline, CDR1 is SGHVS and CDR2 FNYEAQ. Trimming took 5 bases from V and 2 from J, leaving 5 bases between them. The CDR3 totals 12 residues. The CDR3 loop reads CASSRITDTQYF. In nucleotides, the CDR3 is TGTGCCAGCAGCAGGATCACAGATACGCAGTATTTT.

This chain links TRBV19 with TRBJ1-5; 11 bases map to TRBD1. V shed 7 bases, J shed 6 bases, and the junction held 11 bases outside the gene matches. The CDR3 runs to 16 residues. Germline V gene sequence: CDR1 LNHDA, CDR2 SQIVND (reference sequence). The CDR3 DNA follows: TGTGCCAGTATTATCCCCTCCGGGACAGGGGGTCAGCCCCAGCATTTT. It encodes CASIIPSGTGGQPQHF.

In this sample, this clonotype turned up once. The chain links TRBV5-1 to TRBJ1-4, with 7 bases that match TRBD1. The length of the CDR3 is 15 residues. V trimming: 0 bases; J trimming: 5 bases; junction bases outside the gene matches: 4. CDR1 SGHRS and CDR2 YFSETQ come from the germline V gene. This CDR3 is CASSLGDSGNEKLFF. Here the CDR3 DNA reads TGCGCCAGCAGCTTGGGGGACAGCGGAAATGAAAAACTGTTTTTT.

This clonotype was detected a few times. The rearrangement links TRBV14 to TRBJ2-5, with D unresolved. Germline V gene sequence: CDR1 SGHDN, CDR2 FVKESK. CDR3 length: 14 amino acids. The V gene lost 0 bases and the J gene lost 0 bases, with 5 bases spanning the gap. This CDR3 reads CASSQEGYQETQYF. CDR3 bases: TGTGCCAGCAGCCAAGAGGGTTACCAAGAGACCCAGTACTTC. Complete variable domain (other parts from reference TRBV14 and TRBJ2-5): EAGVTQFPSHSVIEKGQTVTLRCDPISGHDNLYWYRRVMGKEIKFLLHFVKESKQDESGMPNNRFLAERTGGTYSTLKVQPAELEDSGVYFCASSQEGYQETQYFGPGTRLLVL.

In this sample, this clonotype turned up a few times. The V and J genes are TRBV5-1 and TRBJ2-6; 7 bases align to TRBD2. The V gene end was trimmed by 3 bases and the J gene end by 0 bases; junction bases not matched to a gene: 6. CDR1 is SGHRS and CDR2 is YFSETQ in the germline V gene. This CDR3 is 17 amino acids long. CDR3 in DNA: TGCGCCAGCAGCTCGGGGGGACTCTCCTCTGGGGCCAACGTCCTGACTTTC. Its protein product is CASSSGGLSSGANVLTF.

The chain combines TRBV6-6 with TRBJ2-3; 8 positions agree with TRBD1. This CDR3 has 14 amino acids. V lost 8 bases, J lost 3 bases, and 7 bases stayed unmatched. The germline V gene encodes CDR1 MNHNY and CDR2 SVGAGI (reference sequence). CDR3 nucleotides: TGTGCCAGCTCCACAGGGGGATGGACAGATACGCAGTATTTT. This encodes CASSTGGWTDTQYF.

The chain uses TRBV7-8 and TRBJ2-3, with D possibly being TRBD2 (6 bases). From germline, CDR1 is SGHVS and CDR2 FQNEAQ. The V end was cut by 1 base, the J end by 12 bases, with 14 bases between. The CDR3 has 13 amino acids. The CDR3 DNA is TGTGCCAGCAGCTTAGGCGCGGACTATCACCAGTATTTT. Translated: CASSLGADYHQYF.

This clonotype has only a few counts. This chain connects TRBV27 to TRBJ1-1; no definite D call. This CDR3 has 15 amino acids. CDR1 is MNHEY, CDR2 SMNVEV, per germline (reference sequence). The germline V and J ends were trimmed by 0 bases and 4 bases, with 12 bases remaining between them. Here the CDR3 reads CASSLSGGLGTEAFF. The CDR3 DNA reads TGTGCCAGCAGTTTATCGGGAGGGTTGGGCACTGAAGCTTTCTTT.

CDR3 residues: CASLNWGGNYEQYF. Written as DNA, the CDR3 is TGTGCCAGTCTAAACTGGGGGGGCAACTACGAGCAGTACTTC. The chain links TRBV2 to TRBJ2-7, with a possible D match to TRBD2 (7 bases). The length of the CDR3 is 14 residues. Germline V CDR1 and CDR2: SNHLY, FYNNEI. Trimming stripped 9 bases from V and 3 bases from J, with 18 bases between.

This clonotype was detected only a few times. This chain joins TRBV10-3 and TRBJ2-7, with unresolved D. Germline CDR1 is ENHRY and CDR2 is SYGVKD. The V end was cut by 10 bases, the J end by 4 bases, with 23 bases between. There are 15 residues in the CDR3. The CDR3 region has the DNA TGTGCCACTCGTTCCTTGGCTGGGTTCGGATACGAGCAGTACTTC. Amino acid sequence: CATRSLAGFGYEQYF.

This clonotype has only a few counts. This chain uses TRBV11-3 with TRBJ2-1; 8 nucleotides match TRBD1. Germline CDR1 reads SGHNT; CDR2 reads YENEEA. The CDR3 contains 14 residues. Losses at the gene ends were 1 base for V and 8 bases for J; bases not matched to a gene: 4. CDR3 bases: TGTGCCAGCAGCTTAGGGGCAGGGGGCCATGAGCAGTTCTTC. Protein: CASSLGAGGHEQFF.

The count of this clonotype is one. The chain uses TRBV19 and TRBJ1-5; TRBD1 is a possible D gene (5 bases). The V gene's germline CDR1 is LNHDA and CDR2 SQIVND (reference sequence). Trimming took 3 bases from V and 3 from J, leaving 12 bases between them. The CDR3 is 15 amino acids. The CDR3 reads CASSIRAGNNQPQHF. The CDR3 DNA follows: TGTGCCAGTAGTATTAGAGCAGGGAACAATCAGCCCCAGCATTTT.

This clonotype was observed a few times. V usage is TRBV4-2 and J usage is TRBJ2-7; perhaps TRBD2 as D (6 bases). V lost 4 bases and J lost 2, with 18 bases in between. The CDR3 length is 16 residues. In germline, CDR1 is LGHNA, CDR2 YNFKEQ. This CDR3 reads CASSRLVADSPYEQYF. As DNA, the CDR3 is TGTGCCAGCAGCCGGCTAGTAGCGGATTCTCCCTACGAGCAGTACTTC.

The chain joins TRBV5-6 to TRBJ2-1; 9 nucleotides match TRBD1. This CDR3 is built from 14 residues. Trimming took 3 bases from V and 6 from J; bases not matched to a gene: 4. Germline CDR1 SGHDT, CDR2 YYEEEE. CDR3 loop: CASSSGTGSNEQFF. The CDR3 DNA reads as TGTGCCAGCAGCTCCGGGACAGGGTCCAATGAGCAGTTCTTC.

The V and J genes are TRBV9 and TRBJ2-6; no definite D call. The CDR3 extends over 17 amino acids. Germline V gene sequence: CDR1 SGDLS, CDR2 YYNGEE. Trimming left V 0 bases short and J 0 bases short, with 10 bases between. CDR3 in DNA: TGTGCCAGCAGCGTAGGTGGGTTTGGCTCTGGGGCCAACGTCCTGACTTTC. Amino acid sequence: CASSVGGFGSGANVLTF.

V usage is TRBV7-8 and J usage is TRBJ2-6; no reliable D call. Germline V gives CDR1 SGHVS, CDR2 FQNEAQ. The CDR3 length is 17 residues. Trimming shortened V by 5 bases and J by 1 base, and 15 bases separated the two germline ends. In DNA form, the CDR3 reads TGTGCCAGCAGCCAATCCCACAGTGTTTCTGGGGCCAACGTCCTGACTTTC. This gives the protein CASSQSHSVSGANVLTF.

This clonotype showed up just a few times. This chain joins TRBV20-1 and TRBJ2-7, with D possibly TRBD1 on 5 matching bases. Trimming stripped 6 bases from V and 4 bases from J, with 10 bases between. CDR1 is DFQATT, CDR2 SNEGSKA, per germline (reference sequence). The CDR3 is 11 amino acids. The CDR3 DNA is TGCAGTGCCCTCGACAGTTACGAGCAGTACTTC. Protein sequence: CSALDSYEQYF.

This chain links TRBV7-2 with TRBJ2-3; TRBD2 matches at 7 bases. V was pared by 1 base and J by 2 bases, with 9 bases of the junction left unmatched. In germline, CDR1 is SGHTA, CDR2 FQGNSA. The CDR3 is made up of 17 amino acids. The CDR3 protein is CASSLGLAGTLTDTQYF. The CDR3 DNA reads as TGTGCCAGCAGCTTAGGGTTAGCGGGCACCCTCACAGATACGCAGTATTTT.

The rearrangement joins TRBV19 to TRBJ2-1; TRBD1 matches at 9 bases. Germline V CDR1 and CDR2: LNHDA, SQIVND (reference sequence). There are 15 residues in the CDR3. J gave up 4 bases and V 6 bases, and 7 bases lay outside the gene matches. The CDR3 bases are TGTGCCAGTAGGGTTGGACAGGGGAATTACAATGAGCAGTTCTTC. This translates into CASRVGQGNYNEQFF.

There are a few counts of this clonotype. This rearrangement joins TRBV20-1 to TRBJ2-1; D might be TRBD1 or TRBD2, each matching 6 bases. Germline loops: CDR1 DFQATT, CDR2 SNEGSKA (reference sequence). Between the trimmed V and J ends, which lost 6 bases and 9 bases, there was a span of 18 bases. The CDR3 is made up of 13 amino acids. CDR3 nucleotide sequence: TGCAGTGCGAGGGGGGTTGGACTCGCTGAGCAGTTCTTC. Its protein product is CSARGVGLAEQFF.

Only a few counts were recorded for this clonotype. In DNA form, the CDR3 reads TGTGCCAGCAGCCCTAGCCGGCCTAGCGGGAGAGGAGATACGCAGTATTTT. Amino acid sequence: CASSPSRPSGRGDTQYF. The rearrangement joins TRBV9 to TRBJ2-3; 10 nucleotides line up with TRBD2. With V trimmed by 4 bases and J by 5 bases, 13 bases remained unmatched. Germline CDR1 is SGDLS and CDR2 is YYNGEE. The CDR3 spans 17 residues.